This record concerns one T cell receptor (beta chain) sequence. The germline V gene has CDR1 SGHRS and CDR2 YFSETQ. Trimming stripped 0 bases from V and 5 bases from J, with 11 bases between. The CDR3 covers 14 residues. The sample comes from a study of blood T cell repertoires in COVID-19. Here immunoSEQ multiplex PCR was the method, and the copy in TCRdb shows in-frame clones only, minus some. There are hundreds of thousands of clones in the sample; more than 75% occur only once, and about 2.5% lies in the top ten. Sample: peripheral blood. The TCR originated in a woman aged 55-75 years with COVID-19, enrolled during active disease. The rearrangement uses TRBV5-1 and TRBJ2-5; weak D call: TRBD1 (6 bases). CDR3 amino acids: CASSLGQAEETQYF. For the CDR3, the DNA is TGCGCCAGCAGCTTGGGACAGGCTGAGGAGACCCAGTACTTC.